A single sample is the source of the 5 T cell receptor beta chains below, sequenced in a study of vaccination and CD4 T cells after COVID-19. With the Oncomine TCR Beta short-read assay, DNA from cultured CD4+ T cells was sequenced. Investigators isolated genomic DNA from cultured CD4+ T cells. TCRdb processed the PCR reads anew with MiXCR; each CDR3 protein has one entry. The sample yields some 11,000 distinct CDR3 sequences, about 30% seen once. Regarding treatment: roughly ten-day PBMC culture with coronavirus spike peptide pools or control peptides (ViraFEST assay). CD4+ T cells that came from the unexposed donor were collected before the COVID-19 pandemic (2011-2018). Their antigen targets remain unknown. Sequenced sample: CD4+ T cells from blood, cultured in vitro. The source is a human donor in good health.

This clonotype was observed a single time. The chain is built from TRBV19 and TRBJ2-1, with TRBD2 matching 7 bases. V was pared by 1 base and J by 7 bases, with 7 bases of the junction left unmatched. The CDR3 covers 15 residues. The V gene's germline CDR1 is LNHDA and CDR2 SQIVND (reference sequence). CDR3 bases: TGTGCCAGTAGTATAGGAGGGAGGGCCGGAAATGAGCAGTTCTTC. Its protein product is CASSIGGRAGNEQFF.

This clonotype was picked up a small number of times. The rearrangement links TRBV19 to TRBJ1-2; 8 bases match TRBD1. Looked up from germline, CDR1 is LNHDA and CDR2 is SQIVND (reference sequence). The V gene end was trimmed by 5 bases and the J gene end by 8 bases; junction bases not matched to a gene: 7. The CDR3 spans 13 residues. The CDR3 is CASSPTGQGGYTF. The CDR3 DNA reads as TGTGCCAGTAGTCCCACCGGACAGGGCGGCTACACCTTC.

The DNA for the CDR3 is TGTGCCAGCAGTCCACAGGGGGCGGATAATCAGCCCCAGCATTTT. It yields the protein CASSPQGADNQPQHF. This chain links TRBV5-6 with TRBJ1-5; 9 nucleotides align to TRBD1. This CDR3 is 15 amino acids long. Germline CDR1 is SGHDT and CDR2 is YYEEEE. Unmatched junction bases numbered 7, after V lost 5 bases and J lost 4 bases.

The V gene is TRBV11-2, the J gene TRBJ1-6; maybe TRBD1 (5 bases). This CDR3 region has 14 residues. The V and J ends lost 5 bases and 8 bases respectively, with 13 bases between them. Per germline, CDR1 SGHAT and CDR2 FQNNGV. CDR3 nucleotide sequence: TGTGCCAGCAGCCTTAAGGGAGGGGATTCACCCCTCCACTTT. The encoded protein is CASSLKGGDSPLHF.

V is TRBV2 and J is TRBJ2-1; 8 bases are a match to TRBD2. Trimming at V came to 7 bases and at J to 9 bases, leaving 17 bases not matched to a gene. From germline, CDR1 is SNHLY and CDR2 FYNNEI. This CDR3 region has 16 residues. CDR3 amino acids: CASITSGSRALGEQFF. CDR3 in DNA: TGTGCCAGCATTACCAGCGGGAGCAGAGCATTGGGTGAGCAGTTCTTC.